This T cell receptor beta chain was sequenced in a study of blood T cell repertoires in COVID-19. For the study at large: Samples taken during acute and convalescent COVID-19 were collected in the United States, Italy and Spain. The cDNA or gDNA used as material had been derived from T cells, B-cell-depleted T cells, or PBMCs.

A COVID-19 case was met by exposed participants within 2 weeks before study entry. In the authors' methods: Nucleated cell number was recorded as an estimate derived from reference gene primer amplification. The repertoire was sequenced with immunoSEQ multiplex PCR; TCRdb's copy has only in-frame clones and lacks some. V, J and clone size were drawn from that table, and D and trimming were deduced from the DNA. The sample consists of a few hundred thousand clones, over 75% of them appearing once. Germline-derived CDR1 and CDR2 are WNHNN and SYGVQD (reference sequence). The V end lost 4 bases, the J end lost 0 bases, and 6 bases lay between the germline ends. This CDR3 contains 14 residues.

The chain carries TRBV10-1 and TRBJ2-2; D is uncertain. This receptor was obtained from a woman aged 18-35 years who had been exposed to COVID-19. The source material was PBMCs or T cells enriched from blood (not recorded which). CDR3 in DNA: TGCGCCAGCAGTGCCTCCGCGAACACCGGGGAGCTGTTTTTT. Protein: CASSASANTGELFF.